The 9 T cell receptor beta chains presented below share a single source sample, sequenced in a study of blood T cell repertoires in COVID-19. Generated by immunoSEQ multiplex PCR, the TCRdb table keeps only in-frame clones and is missing some. The table records approximately 200,000 clones, 65% to 85% of them present only once. Input material: peripheral blood. Receptor source: a woman aged 30 to 39 with acute or convalescent COVID-19.

This chain links TRBV19 with TRBJ2-2; 7 nucleotides align to TRBD2. The CDR3 extends over 14 amino acids. CDR1 is LNHDA, CDR2 SQIVND, per germline (reference sequence). V was pared by 6 bases and J by 0 bases, with 1 base of the junction left unmatched. The CDR3 sequence: CASSGGTNTGELFF. The CDR3, as DNA: TGTGCCAGTAGCGGGGGGACGAACACCGGGGAGCTGTTTTTT.

In this sample, this clone turned up once. The chain carries TRBV19 and TRBJ1-2; TRBD1 aligns across 7 bases. The junction had 13 bases not matched to a gene; V was cut back by 4 bases and J by 8 bases. The germline V gene has CDR1 LNHDA and CDR2 SQIVND (reference sequence). The length of the CDR3 is 15 residues. CDR3 sequence: CASSTFSTGEGGYTF. For the CDR3, the DNA is TGTGCCAGTAGTACTTTTTCAACAGGGGAAGGAGGCTACACCTTC.

The chain links TRBV5-6 to TRBJ1-2; possible D gene TRBD1, 6 bases. Trimming removed 2 bases at V and 3 bases at J, with 11 bases between. The CDR3 spans 14 residues. Germline V gives CDR1 SGHDT, CDR2 YYEEEE. This CDR3 reads CASSFGDTHYGYTF. Written as DNA, the CDR3 is TGTGCCAGCAGCTTCGGGGACACCCACTATGGCTACACCTTC.

V and J are TRBV3-1 (or the pseudogene TRBV3-2) and TRBJ1-6, with 7 bases fitting TRBD1. The germline V gene encodes CDR1 LGHDT and CDR2 YNNKEL (reference sequence). V trimming: 4 bases; J trimming: 11 bases; junction bases outside the gene matches: 11. The CDR3 is 15 amino acids. For the CDR3, the DNA is TGTGCCAGCAGCCCAACCCGACAGGGACCGGCACCCCTCCACTTT. Its translation: CASSPTRQGPAPLHF.

The rearrangement joins TRBV4-3 to TRBJ1-5; 7 nucleotides align to TRBD1. The CDR3 totals 15 residues. With 0 bases clipped from V and 2 bases from J, the junction kept 1 base outside the gene matches. The germline CDR1 and CDR2 sequences are LGHNA and YSLEER. The CDR3 region has the DNA TGCGCCAGCAGCCAAGAAGGGGGCCGCAATCAGCCCCAGCATTTT. This sequence encodes CASSQEGGRNQPQHF.

The chain couples TRBV2 to TRBJ1-2; 7 bases align to TRBD1. This CDR3 is built from 12 residues. Looked up from germline, CDR1 is SNHLY and CDR2 is FYNNEI. Unmatched junction bases numbered 6, after V lost 6 bases and J lost 8 bases. CDR3 DNA sequence: TGTGCCAGCAGAGAGGGGGCAGTCGGCTACACCTTC. Its protein product is CASREGAVGYTF.

The V gene is TRBV28, the J gene TRBJ2-7, with 8 bases identical to TRBD1. V was clipped by 4 bases and J by 1 base; unmatched bases: 6. The CDR3 has 15 amino acids. Per germline, CDR1 MDHEN and CDR2 SYDVKM. CDR3 sequence (DNA): TGTGCCAGCAGTTCGGACAGGGATGAATCCTACGAGCAGTACTTC. This codes for CASSSDRDESYEQYF. Looking up the rest from reference TRBV28 and TRBJ2-7 gives the full variable domain: DVKVTQSSRYLVKRTGEKVFLECVQDMDHENMFWYRQDPGLGLRLIYFSYDVKMKEKGDIPEGYSVSREKKERFSLILESASTNQTSMYLCASSSDRDESYEQYFGPGTRLTVT.

V and J are TRBV30 and TRBJ1-1; D is unresolved. Per germline, CDR1 GTSNPN and CDR2 SVGIG (reference sequence). Trimming left V 2 bases short and J 0 bases short, with 7 bases between. CDR3 length equals 13 residues. Written as DNA, the CDR3 is TGTGCCTGGAGTTTAACAGTGAACACTGAAGCTTTCTTT. Its translation is CAWSLTVNTEAFF.

CDR3 amino acids: CASSPPGGSNQPQHF. In DNA, the CDR3 is TGTGCCAGTAGTCCCCCGGGGGGGAGCAATCAGCCCCAGCATTTT. V usage is TRBV19 and J usage is TRBJ1-5; D is possibly TRBD1 (5 bases). This CDR3 comprises 15 residues. Germline CDR1 reads LNHDA; CDR2 reads SQIVND (reference sequence). Trimming cost V 5 bases and J 1 base, with 12 bases left between them.